This record covers a single T cell receptor (beta chain). These data are taken from a study of blood T cell repertoires in COVID-19. The CDR3 has 16 residues. The V end was cut by 5 bases, the J end by 0 bases, with 11 bases between. Per germline, CDR1 LNHDA and CDR2 SQIVND (reference sequence). This table comes from immunoSEQ multiplex PCR, and its TCRdb copy is limited to in-frame clones, with some not included. The sample includes under 150,000 clones, more than 80% of them seen just once. The source is a woman between 55 and 75 years old with COVID-19, enrolled during active disease. This chain links TRBV19 with TRBJ1-6; TRBD1 is a possible D gene (5 bases). Sample: peripheral blood. CDR3 DNA: TGTGCCAGTAGTCCACGACAGAGCTCCTATAATTCACCCCTCCACTTT. The encoded protein is CASSPRQSSYNSPLHF.